These T cell receptor beta chains were read from a single sample in a study of cytomegalovirus exposure and HLA in healthy donors. Profiled with immunoSEQ multiplex PCR; TCRdb holds only in-frame clones, not every one. The table lists some 160,000 clones, more than 75% of them singletons, with around 3% in the top ten. Input material: PBMCs. These receptors all stem from a man aged 18 to 29 in good health and CMV-seronegative. Each CDR3 is given with its conserved first and last residue.

J gene: TRBJ2-5; V gene: TRBV7-9; CDR3 protein: CASSPQAPETQYF
J gene: TRBJ1-4; V gene: TRBV28; CDR3 protein: CASSLYGVGDEKLFF
J gene: TRBJ2-2; V gene: TRBV28; CDR3 protein: CASSFSGGHTGELFF
J gene: TRBJ2-3; V gene: TRBV5-1; CDR3 protein: CASSLSGSTDTQYF
J gene: TRBJ2-3; V gene: TRBV28; CDR3 protein: CASSWANTQYF
J gene: TRBJ1-2; V gene: TRBV7-8; CDR3 protein: CASSTGGNYGYTF
J gene: TRBJ2-3; V gene: TRBV11-2; CDR3 protein: CASSLETASTDTQYF
J gene: TRBJ2-1; V gene: TRBV4-2; CDR3 protein: CASSRGGEQFF
J gene: TRBJ1-1; V gene: TRBV29-1; CDR3 protein: CSVEQRAEAFF
J gene: TRBJ1-5; V gene: TRBV4-2; CDR3 protein: CASSQSGTGNQPQHF
J gene: TRBJ2-7; V gene: TRBV2; CDR3 protein: CASSGGDTPYEQYF
J gene: TRBJ2-2; V gene: TRBV6-1; CDR3 protein: CAILTGAGTGELFF
J gene: TRBJ1-2; V gene: TRBV4-1; CDR3 protein: CASSQVDGVGYGYTF
J gene: TRBJ2-7; V gene: TRBV6-1; CDR3 protein: CASSLRLYEQYF
J gene: TRBJ2-1; V gene: TRBV6-4; CDR3 protein: CASSDGTSGNEQFF
J gene: TRBJ1-1; V gene: TRBV7-8; CDR3 protein: CASSQGTGAMNTEAFF
J gene: TRBJ2-5; V gene: TRBV19; CDR3 protein: CASSSNSGRGETQYF
J gene: TRBJ2-3; V gene: TRBV25-1; CDR3 protein: CASSELDSVGSEDTQYF
J gene: TRBJ2-7; V gene: TRBV27; CDR3 protein: CASSSPTQGDEQYF
J gene: TRBJ2-4; V gene: TRBV7-9; CDR3 protein: CASSPEGEAKNIQYF
J gene: TRBJ2-7; V gene: TRBV6-1; CDR3 protein: CASNIQRDYEQYF
J gene: TRBJ1-5; V gene: TRBV28; CDR3 protein: CASSSGTGGVGRGNQPQHF
J gene: TRBJ2-3; V gene: TRBV27; CDR3 protein: CASSFQLAGGPDTQYF
J gene: TRBJ1-1; V gene: TRBV10-3; CDR3 protein: CAIRGSPNTEAFF
J gene: TRBJ2-1; V gene: TRBV29-1; CDR3 protein: CSVEEQTGDNEQFF
J gene: TRBJ1-2; V gene: TRBV25-1; CDR3 protein: CASGIGGGYTF
J gene: TRBJ1-5; V gene: TRBV15; CDR3 protein: CATSRDWTGGNQPQHF
J gene: TRBJ1-4; V gene: TRBV5-6; CDR3 protein: CASSLISTNEKLFF
J gene: TRBJ1-1; V gene: TRBV27; CDR3 protein: CASSTSPSHTEAFF
J gene: TRBJ2-7; V gene: TRBV5-8; CDR3 protein: CASSRIYYEQYF
J gene: TRBJ1-6; V gene: TRBV6-5; CDR3 protein: CASSWTGGLLNSPLHF
J gene: TRBJ2-1; V gene: TRBV4-1; CDR3 protein: CASSASSGRDYNEQFF
J gene: TRBJ1-1; V gene: TRBV28; CDR3 protein: CASSRMPQGSTEAFF
J gene: TRBJ2-1; V gene: TRBV7-2; CDR3 protein: CASSLKVEGIYNEQFF
J gene: TRBJ1-3; V gene: TRBV27; CDR3 protein: CASSKGPWDFLENTIYF
J gene: TRBJ1-3; V gene: TRBV4-1; CDR3 protein: CASKPEQGQGNTIYF
J gene: TRBJ2-5; V gene: TRBV9; CDR3 protein: CASSVEGTSGSLRETQYF
J gene: TRBJ2-7; V gene: TRBV7-7; CDR3 protein: CASSSRQGLNPQYF
J gene: TRBJ2-1; V gene: TRBV28; CDR3 protein: CARPRRTSGRVHVDEQFF
J gene: TRBJ1-3; V gene: TRBV12-2; CDR3 protein: CASRRNPGHRRSGNTIYF
J gene: TRBJ2-1; V gene: TRBV15; CDR3 protein: CATSREASGRVYEQFF
J gene: TRBJ1-5; V gene: TRBV13; CDR3 protein: CASSLGQTNSNQPQHF
J gene: TRBJ2-7; V gene: TRBV7-8; CDR3 protein: CASSPLGGWRGLDEQYF
J gene: TRBJ1-4; V gene: TRBV14; CDR3 protein: CASSQGLATGRGEKEKLFF
J gene: TRBJ1-2; V gene: TRBV28; CDR3 protein: CASRRGSNYGYTF
J gene: TRBJ1-2; V gene: TRBV4-1; CDR3 protein: CASSQVGTGSNYGYTF
J gene: TRBJ2-5; V gene: TRBV2; CDR3 protein: CASSESWTGPGETQYF
J gene: TRBJ1-2; V gene: TRBV7-8; CDR3 protein: CASSLLGQGKSNYGYTF
J gene: TRBJ2-1; V gene: TRBV2; CDR3 protein: CASSEGAGGANEQFF
J gene: TRBJ2-5; V gene: TRBV29-1; CDR3 protein: CSVEGSARGQETQYF
J gene: TRBJ2-5; V gene: TRBV30; CDR3 protein: CAWRGSGEETQYF
J gene: TRBJ1-1; V gene: TRBV6-5; CDR3 protein: CASSYGAGSEAFF